The next 5 T cell receptor beta chains were all read from a single sample in a study of cytomegalovirus exposure and HLA in healthy donors. PCR primers comprised 60 Vbeta and 13 Jbeta primers. The assay was immunoSEQ multiplex PCR, and TCRdb's table has in-frame clones only and misses some. The data contain about 130,000 clones, 65% to 90% of them seen just once; the ten biggest clones take up roughly 1.2%. The specimen sequenced was PBMCs. The origin of the receptors is a girl aged 2 to 10 in good health and CMV-seronegative.

This sequence joins TRBV19 and TRBJ2-1, with 9 positions matching TRBD2. V lost 7 bases and J lost 7; bases outside the gene matches: 11. This CDR3 is built from 15 residues. CDR1 is LNHDA, CDR2 SQIVND, per germline (reference sequence). In DNA form, the CDR3 reads TGTGCCAGTAATCCGACTAGCGGAGTCCTAAATGAGCAGTTCTTC. Translating gives CASNPTSGVLNEQFF. The whole variable domain, filled in from reference TRBV19 and TRBJ2-1, reads DGGITQSPKYLFRKEGQNVTLSCEQNLNHDAMYWYRQDPGQGLRLIYYSQIVNDFQKGDIAEGYSVSREKKESFPLTVTSAQKNPTAFYLCASNPTSGVLNEQFFGPGTRLTVL.

The chain employs TRBV19 and TRBJ1-1; D remains ambiguous. The V end lost 4 bases, the J end lost 4 bases, and 13 bases lay between the germline ends. The CDR3 is made up of 14 amino acids. Per germline, CDR1 LNHDA and CDR2 SQIVND (reference sequence). CDR3: CASSTSSGGTEAFF. The CDR3, as DNA: TGTGCCAGTAGTACCAGCTCAGGAGGCACTGAAGCTTTCTTT.

The V gene is TRBV9, the J gene TRBJ1-1; D gene uncertain. CDR3 length: 13 amino acids. Trimming stripped 4 bases from V and 10 bases from J, with 17 bases between. Germline loops: CDR1 SGDLS, CDR2 YYNGEE. This CDR3 is CASSIGGSQRAFF. The CDR3 DNA sequence: TGTGCCAGCAGCATCGGAGGGTCTCAGAGAGCTTTCTTT.

The chain joins TRBV12-5 to TRBJ1-5, with D possibly being TRBD1 (5 bases). Germline V CDR1 and CDR2: LGHNT, FRNRAP. The CDR3 has 15 residues. The V and J ends lost 0 bases and 5 bases respectively, with 11 bases between them. Here the CDR3 reads CASGLVHLGDQPQHF. DNA for the CDR3: TGTGCTAGTGGTTTGGTACATCTAGGGGATCAGCCCCAGCATTTT.

In its sample, this clone was seen a few times. The chain joins TRBV7-8 to TRBJ1-4; TRBD1 might be the D (5 bases). This CDR3 spans 13 amino acids. Germline CDR1 and CDR2: SGHVS and FQNEAQ. Trimming took off 3 bases at V and 8 bases at J, with 10 bases between the two ends. The CDR3: CASSFGREEKLFF. CDR3 in DNA: TGTGCCAGCAGCTTCGGCAGGGAAGAAAAACTGTTTTTT.